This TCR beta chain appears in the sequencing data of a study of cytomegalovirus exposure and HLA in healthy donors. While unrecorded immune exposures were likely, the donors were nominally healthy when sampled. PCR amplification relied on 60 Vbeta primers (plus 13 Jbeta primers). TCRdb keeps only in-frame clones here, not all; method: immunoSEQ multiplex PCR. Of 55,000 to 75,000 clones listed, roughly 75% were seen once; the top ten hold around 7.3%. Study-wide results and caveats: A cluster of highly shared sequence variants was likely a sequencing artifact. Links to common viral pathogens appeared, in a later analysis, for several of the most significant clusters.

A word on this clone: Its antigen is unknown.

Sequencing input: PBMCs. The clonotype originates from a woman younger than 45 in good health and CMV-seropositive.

The CDR3 DNA is TGCGCCAGCAGCCAAGGGACAGGGAGGACTGAAGCTTTCTTT. Encoded protein: CASSQGTGRTEAFF. The chain is built from TRBV5-1 and TRBJ1-1; 9 nucleotides match TRBD1. Looked up from germline, CDR1 is SGHRS and CDR2 is YFSETQ. The CDR3 runs to 14 residues. Unmatched junction bases numbered 6, after V lost 4 bases and J lost 5 bases.